This T cell receptor (beta chain) is drawn from a study of long-term antiretroviral therapy in people with HIV. V was cut by 5 bases and J by 3 bases, with 11 bases left in between. The CDR3 length is 13 residues. In germline, CDR1 is MNHNS, CDR2 SASEGT. Survey-level resolution applied to immunoSEQ assay v3.0. TCRdb's table, derived via immunoSEQ multiplex PCR, lists solely in-frame clones and lacks some. The sample shows under 15,000 clones, around 80% of them seen only once. The starting material was unsorted PBMCs, obtained 3.4 years after starting antiretroviral therapy. The chain couples TRBV6-1 to TRBJ2-7, with unresolved D. The clonotype comes from a man between 40 and 49 years old with HIV. The CDR3 region is CASSQPLIYEQYF. CDR3 in DNA: TGTGCCAGCAGTCAACCTCTTATCTACGAGCAGTACTTC.